Sequencing of this TCR beta chain was carried out in a study of CD8+ T cells in alopecia areata (dated by TCRdb to 2017 to 2018). Looking at the study overall: Treated patients were enrolled in an open-label pilot trial of oral tofacitinib, 5 to 10 mg twice daily, for moderate-to-severe alopecia areata. Tofacitinib was given for 6 to 18 months, followed by 6 months of follow-up off drug to assess delayed response and recurrence. Disease severity in treated patients was measured with the SALT score, which quantifies the percentage of affected scalp surface area. To study T cell clonal expansion in alopecia areata, the researchers applied high-throughput TCRbeta sequencing to both the C3H/HeJ mouse model and human patients. In humans, TCRbeta sequencing was performed on scalp tissue and on sorted CD4+ and CD8+ peripheral blood T cells from healthy controls and from patients with patchy or totalis/universalis alopecia areata. Tofacitinib-treated patients had biopsies at baseline and at 4 and 24 weeks of treatment, with a later scalp biopsy in several patients. Scalp clonality was compared across normal scalp (n=4), patchy alopecia areata scalp (n=8), and alopecia totalis/universalis scalp (n=8). RNA came from the PAXgene miRNA kit for fixed scalp, the miRNeasy kit for PBMCs, and the RNeasy kit for mouse skin. TCRbeta CDR3 regions were amplified by immunoSEQ multiplex PCR using 35 Vbeta forward and 13 Jbeta reverse primers. Study-level results and caveats: Scalp clonality and the number of expanded CD8+ clones among the top 100 scalp clones were significantly decreased by tofacitinib. Many expanded lesional clones persisted in scalp and blood during tofacitinib treatment, which may partly explain relapse after stopping treatment. Because the treated cohort was small and had only one nonresponder, larger studies are needed to examine links between baseline CD8+ expansion and response. Compared with normal scalp, lesional scalp had higher clonality and more expanded CD8+ clones, particularly in alopecia totalis/universalis, a pattern that suggests antigenic drive. Shared TCR sequences between patients were less evident than in mice, which may be partly attributable to HLA diversity in the patient population. Unlike mouse skin, where gammadelta T cells dominate, normal human skin contains resident alphabeta T cells that get sequenced too, which complicates analysis of the scalp TCR repertoire.

Library creation used the immunoSEQ multiplex PCR assay. For TCR sequencing, RNA was extracted from every sample and reverse transcribed into cDNA to serve as template. First-strand cDNA was synthesized with SuperScript III using a 2:1 mix of oligo-dT and random hexamers. Amplification bias was assessed with a synthetic immune receptor repertoire, and residual bias was removed computationally. The original pipeline was this. Raw reads were preprocessed to remove errors, and CDR3 was defined by IMGT conventions from the conserved cysteine to phenylalanine. To get clonality, Shannon entropy was normalized by log2 of the number of productive unique TCRs and the result was subtracted from 1. Scalp TCRbeta sequences were cross-referenced with sorted blood CD4 and CD8 repertoires so that the CD4 or CD8 identity of scalp clones could be inferred. TCRdb obtained this table from immuneACCESS and retained in-frame rearrangements with V and J assigned. These tables miss some clones; where compared with another copy, unresolved V genes account for less than half of the shortfall, and the remainder is unexplained. That table supplies the V and J calls and clone size; D and trimming were determined from the DNA. A total of under 250,000 clones appear in this sample, 50% to 60% of them only once. The ten largest clones add up to roughly 1.5% of the sample.

The sample's time point label is to be understood as: around 29 days on oral tofacitinib. This specimen's treatment or condition label, per the study, means: oral pan-JAK inhibitor, 5-10 mg twice daily. From alopecia areata patients, peripheral blood was collected along with lesional scalp punch biopsies. PBMCs were isolated by density centrifugation and stained for CD3, CD4 and CD8, and CD4+ and CD8+ T cells were sorted on a FACSAria. Only a few counts were recorded for this clone. The target of this receptor is not known. No per-base quality is available; no much larger clone lies one base away. Other DNA sequences in the same sample also yield this CDR3. Clipping removes 2 bases from V and 2 bases from J, with 2 as the unmatched junction base count. CDR1 and CDR2, looked up from the germline V gene (reference sequence), are GTSNPN and SVGIG. The cysteine opens and the phenylalanine closes a CDR3 of 13 amino acids. Here the CDR3 DNA is all that survives: 39 bases in frame from base 1.

Material: CD4+ T cells sorted from blood, obtained at week 4, from a patient treated with tofacitinib. The TCR sequence derives from a human donor with alopecia areata. The chain is encoded by TRBV30 joined to TRBJ2-7; 8 bases in the junction line up with TRBD1. The bases are TGTGCCTGGAGTACAGGGGGGCCCTACGAGCAGTACTTC. Its coded protein is CAWSTGGPYEQYF.